This T cell receptor (beta chain) was sequenced for a study of post-analysis software for immune sequencing data (dated by TCRdb to the mid-2010s). Background for the entire study: Recorded disease courses included relapsing-remitting, secondary progressive and progressive-relapsing multiple sclerosis, with some patients lacking subtype annotation. A subset of samples was prepared in parallel using single-end sample barcoding, then pooled and co-amplified after Illumina adapter ligation. The patient repertoires were set against roughly eleven previously published healthy control repertoires from donors whose ages ranged from roughly 6 to 27 years.

About this clonotype itself: This clone's antigen is unknown. Base quality data are lacking; no much larger clone is found one base away.

Summary of the overall study and its limitations: The control group was slightly older than the multiple sclerosis patient group. Roughly 5 TRBV segments, including TRBV5-6, TRBV5-1 and TRBV20-1, were significantly more frequent in patients than controls. Normalized Chao1 diversity was significantly lower in multiple sclerosis patients than controls, suggesting substantial peripheral T-cell clonal expansion. Direct clustering with F measure showed strong co-clustering of samples prepared in the same batch, prompting a batch-effect correction.

The CDR3 runs 15 amino acids, cysteine and phenylalanine included. Left in the record is the CDR3 DNA by itself, 45 bases read in frame from the first base. V is reduced by 4 bases and J by 4 bases, leaving a spacing of 13 bases between them. CDR1 and CDR2, looked up from the germline V gene, are LGHNA and YSLEER. TCR beta repertoires were profiled from peripheral blood of roughly 13 young patients with multiple sclerosis to demonstrate the VDJtools post-analysis software. The patients with multiple sclerosis were children and adolescents between roughly 6 and 17 years of age. Libraries came from PCR. Sequencer: Illumina HiSeq 2500. To reduce PCR and sequencing biases, unique molecular identifiers were built into the TCR beta cDNA libraries. Approximately 500,000 cDNA molecules were obtained for every 1 to 10 million input T cells, so each molecule roughly corresponded to one T cell. Patient libraries were prepared and sequenced with the same protocol used for the earlier healthy control dataset. Samples belonging to the same batch were prepared together, multiplexed and sequenced on a shared HiSeq lane. The study's own analysis went as follows. MIGEC was used to process the raw barcoded reads, and molecular identifier groups with only a single read were discarded before consensus assembly and CDR3 extraction. Clonotype tables were post-analysed with VDJtools, and diversity was normalized by down-sampling all datasets to the smallest sample size. To correct batch-related cross-sample contamination, repertoire overlap clustering matched CDR3 amino acid sequences but not nucleotide sequences. The public reads were quality trimmed at Q25 with fastp and then assembled into clones with MiXCR by TCRdb, keeping productive beta chains. Rows with a matching CDR3 protein are joined into one entry that keeps the most common DNA and genes. It is TCRdb's table, rather than the study itself, that gives the V and J calls and clone size. This sample lists 350,000 to 500,000 distinct CDR3 sequences; roughly 38% were detected once. Of the sample, 7.5% to 8.5% is held by the ten largest clones.

Sequences were obtained from blood. The TCR sequence derives from a girl aged 2 to 10 with multiple sclerosis. The sequence joins TRBV4-3 to TRBJ1-4; TRBD1 is possibly the D segment (5 matching bases). The CDR3 region reads CASSPVGQFNEKLFF. The DNA sequence is as follows: TGCGCCAGCAGCCCGGTTGGACAATTTAATGAAAAACTGTTTTTT.